This TCR beta chain emerged from a study of shared clonotypes between healthy human individuals (TCRdb year 2020). In the study overall: The cohort comprised a couple of women and three men aged 18 to 49 years. For each donor, CD4 naive and CD4 memory were each run on three plates, CD8 naive on two plates, and CD8 memory on one plate. To increase sequencing depth and limit assay-specific biases, TCR repertoire library preparation and sequencing were carried out by different laboratories using diverse techniques. Each donor's leukapheresis produced roughly between roughly 0.85 and 10 billion PBMCs. To estimate repertoire size and how much clonotypes are shared between individuals, the study performed deep sequencing of blood TCR repertoires from about 5 healthy adults.

Using the deep immunoSEQ assay, multiplex PCR amplified TCR CDR3 regions from genomic DNA. Genomic DNA extracted from each cell subset was distributed evenly over all wells of several immunoSEQ 96-well plates, and each plate served as one replicate. For sorted subsets, approximately 210 ng genomic DNA, equal to 30,000 or so T cell genomes, was loaded into each replicate PCR. Purified libraries were quantified with a Qubit 3.0 fluorometer, sized on a Bioanalyzer 2100, and re-quantified with the KAPA Library Quantification kit. Every immunoSEQ 96-well plate was sequenced on a separate single-read 150-cycle Illumina NextSeq 550 flow cell. The paper's data handling went like this. Because only junctional sequences without quality scores were contained in the immunoSEQ output, filtering matching that applied to full-length reads could not be performed. Sequences were annotated with PyIR, a Python wrapper for IgBLAST v1.9, and V/J genes and CDR3 were assigned using IMGT germline references. Reads were removed for weak V/J assignments (E-value above 1e-6), missing CDR3, stop codons, out-of-frame junctions, or ambiguous translated residues. V3J clonotypes were defined as sequences sharing an identical inferred V gene, J gene, and CDR3 amino acid sequence. The percentage overlap between two repertoires was calculated by dividing the number of shared unique clonotypes by the size of the smaller repertoire. Three approaches were used to assess repertoire richness: RTK rarefaction, the Chao1 estimator, and Recon v2.1 estimates of unobserved clonotypes. Generation probabilities for all TCRbeta clonotypes obtained by the gDNA method from several donors were computed using OLGA. Not all clones reach the TCRdb copy of this immuneACCESS table, which keeps in-frame sequences only. Checked studies attribute under half of the gap to unresolved V genes and leave the rest unexplained. V and J calls and clone size are given by that table; D and trimming were obtained from the DNA. Here the sample has millions of clones; 90% to 95% occur a single time. The ten biggest clones cover over 0.12% of the sample.

What the study reported, not specific to this receptor: Pairwise subsampling indicated that sequencing depth was expected to affect the degree of clonotype sharing among donors. Rarefaction of sorted-subset datasets indicated incomplete sequencing despite the large sequencing depth. Sampling was restricted to blood, and TCR repertoires in tissue are likely to differ from TCR repertoires in blood. When a handful of donors were compared, the shared fraction of clonotypes was 5% to 6.5% for naive CD4, 3.5% to 4% for naive CD8, more than 2% for memory CD4, and 0.35% to 0.4% for memory CD8. Because the study included a small number of donors, the genetic and exposure-history diversity represented was limited. Compared with non-shared clonotypes, the clonotypes found in all four sorted-subset donors had higher generation probabilities. Larger estimated clonotype richness was generally found for naive subsets than for memory subsets.

To note about this clone: What antigen it recognizes has not been identified. No base qualities exist here, and no much larger clone lies one base off it.

Healthy HIV-negative adults with no recently reported acute infections or vaccinations were included as donors. Only Caucasian adults living in Nashville, Tennessee, USA were represented among the donors. CD4+ T cells were enriched by magnetic negative selection, after which naive cells were positively selected on CD45RA and the negative fraction was taken as the memory subset. Blood was collected by leukapheresis, and PBMCs were isolated by Ficoll-Histopaque density gradient centrifugation and then cryopreserved in liquid nitrogen vapor phase. Analytical flow cytometry was used to check the purity and quantity of each magnetically sorted T cell population. Genomic DNA was isolated from each sorted fraction and quantified by UV absorbance on a Nanodrop 2000c. The sequence was obtained from a man between 18 and 35 years old in good health. Sample: naive CD4+ T cells sorted from blood. This specimen's cell subset or site label, per the study, means: CD45RA+ positively selected.

The DNA reads as follows: TGCGCCAGCAGCCACCCGACAGGGGTTGATAATTCACCCCTCCACTTT. Protein translation: CASSHPTGVDNSPLHF. The chain is made from TRBV4-1 and TRBJ1-6, and TRBD1 matches 8 of the central bases. From V the trimming removes 3 bases and from J it removes 5 bases, while the gene matches leave 6 bases of the junction unaccounted for. Reading the germline V gene gives CDR1 MGHRA and CDR2 YSYEKL. From its cysteine to its phenylalanine, the CDR3 spans 16 amino acids. The read is trimmed to its CDR3 DNA, 48 bases read in frame from base 1.